This T cell receptor (beta chain) comes out of a study of CD8 T cells in Susac syndrome. Per germline, CDR1 DFQATT and CDR2 SNEGSKA (reference sequence). The CDR3 length is 15 residues. V trimming: 0 bases; J trimming: 2 bases; junction bases outside the gene matches: 7. RNA was extracted with the RNeasy kit, and a quantity of roughly 0.45 to 1 ug was reverse transcribed using random hexamers. TCR beta CDR3 was amplified by immunoSEQ covering 54 Vbeta and 13 Jbeta. Via MiXCR, TCRdb re-called the immunoSEQ multiplex PCR reads, giving one row per CDR3 protein. The sample consists of more than 110,000 distinct CDR3 sequences, 85% to 95% of them appearing once. The study sequenced TCR beta in blood CD8+ and CD4+ T cells. TEMRA cells underwent FACS enrichment and CD8+ and CD4+ T cells underwent negative isolation.

The chain uses TRBV20-1 and TRBJ2-7; the match to TRBD2 covers 7 bases. The TCR was taken from a human donor in good health. Sequencing was done on a sample of CD8+ T cells from PBMCs. For the CDR3, the DNA is TGCAGTGCTAGAGATCGAGTGGGAGGGACCTACGAGCAGTACTTC. Translated, it gives CSARDRVGGTYEQYF.